One and the same sample provided the 8 T cell receptor beta chains below, sequenced in a study of blood T cell repertoires in COVID-19. Sequenced by immunoSEQ multiplex PCR; TCRdb stores in-frame clones only, minus some. The sample holds about 490,000 clones; over 75% are singletons and the top ten take more than 3%. The sample taken for sequencing was peripheral blood. These receptors were collected from a human donor in a cohort sampled during active COVID-19.

The rearrangement links TRBV28 to TRBJ1-5; no firm D call. This CDR3 has 12 residues. The V gene lost 7 bases and the J gene lost 3 bases, with 7 bases spanning the gap. Germline V lookup: CDR1 MDHEN, CDR2 SYDVKM. The CDR3 DNA reads TGTGCCAGCACCTTTAACAATCAGCCCCAGCATTTT. Translating gives CASTFNNQPQHF.

The chain combines TRBV7-2 with TRBJ2-7, with 10 bases matching TRBD2. V was pared by 5 bases and J by 0 bases, with 7 bases of the junction left unmatched. Germline CDR1 reads SGHTA; CDR2 reads FQGNSA. The CDR3 is 16 residues long. The CDR3 DNA reads TGTGCCAGCAGCCCCAGGACTAGCGGAGCCTCCTACGAGCAGTACTTC. It codes for CASSPRTSGASYEQYF.

The V call is TRBV28, the J call TRBJ1-1; tentative D call: TRBD1 (6 bases). Per germline, CDR1 MDHEN and CDR2 SYDVKM. V was shortened by 6 bases and J by 0 bases, with 17 bases between the two germline ends. The length of the CDR3 is 16 residues. The CDR3 is CASRNLAGELNTEAFF. The CDR3 region has the DNA TGTGCCAGCAGGAATCTAGCAGGGGAATTGAACACTGAAGCTTTCTTT.

This clone appeared once. The sample holds other DNA sequences that translate to the same CDR3. The chain joins TRBV30 to TRBJ1-1; unclear D gene. The CDR3 contains 11 residues. Per the germline V gene, CDR1 is GTSNPN and CDR2 is SVGIG (reference sequence). With 2 bases removed from V and 2 bases from J, the gap between germline ends came to 3 bases. The CDR3 spells CAWSLNTEAFF. The CDR3 coding sequence is TGTGCCTGGAGTTTAAACACTGAAGCTTTCTTT.

The chain links TRBV6-5 to TRBJ1-2, with a weak D call TRBD1 (6 bases). The CDR3 is 15 amino acids. The germline V gene has CDR1 MNHEY and CDR2 SVGAGI. V gave up 6 bases and J gave up 8 bases, with 22 bases separating them. The CDR3, as DNA: TGTGCCAGCAGCCCGTCGGGGACAAATTCGGGAGGCTACACCTTC. This translates into CASSPSGTNSGGYTF.

This rearrangement joins TRBV19 to TRBJ1-4; no clear D. Trimming stripped 0 bases from V and 5 bases from J, with 13 bases between. This CDR3 has 16 amino acids. CDR1 and CDR2 from the germline V gene are LNHDA and SQIVND (reference sequence). CDR3 sequence: CASSIDVGSPNEKLFF. In nucleotides, the CDR3 is TGTGCCAGTAGTATAGATGTGGGCTCTCCGAATGAAAAACTGTTTTTT. Full variable domain (rest looked up from reference TRBV19 and TRBJ1-4): DGGITQSPKYLFRKEGQNVTLSCEQNLNHDAMYWYRQDPGQGLRLIYYSQIVNDFQKGDIAEGYSVSREKKESFPLTVTSAQKNPTAFYLCASSIDVGSPNEKLFFGSGTQLSVL.

The chain joins TRBV6-6 to TRBJ2-1, with 8 bases that match TRBD1. The germline V gene has CDR1 MNHNY and CDR2 SVGAGI (reference sequence). Trimming at V came to 4 bases and at J to 2 bases, leaving 4 bases not matched to a gene. There are 15 residues in the CDR3. CDR3 sequence reads: CASSLDRGPYNEQFF. CDR3 sequence (DNA): TGTGCCAGCAGTTTAGACAGGGGCCCCTACAATGAGCAGTTCTTC.

V is TRBV18 and J is TRBJ2-1, with TRBD2 matching over 11 bases. Trimming took 3 bases from V and 7 from J; bases not matched to a gene: 14. The CDR3 is 18 residues long. Germline V gene data show CDR1 as KGHSH and CDR2 as LQKENI. The CDR3 is CASSPTALAGGLRNEQFF. The CDR3 DNA sequence: TGTGCCAGCTCACCCACGGCTTTAGCGGGAGGGTTGCGGAATGAGCAGTTCTTC.